One and the same sample provided the 5 T cell receptor beta chains below, sequenced in a study of vaccination and CD4 T cells after COVID-19. Time point indicated: late sampling 161 to 241 days after vaccination in three convalescent patients. The treatment: approximately 11-day PBMC culture with coronavirus spike peptide pools or control peptides (ViraFEST assay). An Oncomine TCR Beta short-read assay was used to sequence the DNA from cultured CD4+ T cells. TCRdb re-called the PCR reads through MiXCR, storing one row per CDR3 protein. The table shows roughly 19,000 distinct CDR3 sequences, with about 40% occurring only once. These receptors' targets are unknown. The sample was CD4+ T cells from blood, cultured in vitro, taken about 7 months after SARS-CoV-2 vaccination. The receptors come from a human donor who had recovered from COVID-19.

The chain has TRBV19 and TRBJ1-2, with TRBD1 identical over 8 bases. Looked up from germline, CDR1 is LNHDA and CDR2 is SQIVND (reference sequence). The CDR3 spans 15 residues. The ends lost 3 bases at V and 6 bases at J; junction bases unmatched: 9. This CDR3 reads CASSMGGRGRDGYTF. The CDR3 coding sequence is TGTGCCAGTAGTATGGGAGGCAGGGGGCGCGATGGCTACACCTTC.

This clonotype was recorded a few times. V gene TRBV4-1 combines with J gene TRBJ1-5, with 7 bases fitting TRBD1. The V segment lost 1 base and the J segment 5 bases; nucleotides outside the gene matches: 11. There are 17 residues in the CDR3. Per germline, CDR1 MGHRA and CDR2 YSYEKL. DNA of the CDR3: TGCGCCAGCAGCCAAGTAAAATTGCTCAGGGGGGATCAGCCCCAGCATTTT. Residues: CASSQVKLLRGDQPQHF.

This clonotype was seen more than once but under ten times. V is TRBV7-9 and J is TRBJ1-2; TRBD1 matches 7 bases. The CDR3 covers 15 residues. The J segment lost 6 bases and the V segment lost 5 bases, leaving 12 bases of the junction unmatched. Germline assignment: CDR1 SEHNR and CDR2 FQNEAQ (reference sequence). The CDR3 coding sequence is TGTGCCAGCAGCAAACAGGCCCGAGGGGGCCATGGCTACACCTTC. Amino acid sequence: CASSKQARGGHGYTF.

The V and J genes are TRBV5-8 and TRBJ2-1, with D possibly matching TRBD1 (5 bases). Germline values: CDR1 SGHTS, CDR2 YDEGEE. Trimming took off 0 bases at V and 2 bases at J, with 15 bases between the two ends. This CDR3 has 17 amino acids. The CDR3 coding sequence is TGTGCCAGCAGCTTGGGATGGGGCAGTAAAACCTACAATGAGCAGTTCTTC. Protein: CASSLGWGSKTYNEQFF.

The chain employs TRBV29-1 and TRBJ2-5; no definite D call. Germline-derived CDR1 and CDR2 are SQVTM and ANQGSEA. The CDR3 spans 10 residues. Trimming removed 6 bases at V and 7 bases at J, with 9 bases between. Here the CDR3 DNA reads TGCAGCGTCGTAATAGGGACCCAGTACTTC. Amino acid sequence: CSVVIGTQYF.